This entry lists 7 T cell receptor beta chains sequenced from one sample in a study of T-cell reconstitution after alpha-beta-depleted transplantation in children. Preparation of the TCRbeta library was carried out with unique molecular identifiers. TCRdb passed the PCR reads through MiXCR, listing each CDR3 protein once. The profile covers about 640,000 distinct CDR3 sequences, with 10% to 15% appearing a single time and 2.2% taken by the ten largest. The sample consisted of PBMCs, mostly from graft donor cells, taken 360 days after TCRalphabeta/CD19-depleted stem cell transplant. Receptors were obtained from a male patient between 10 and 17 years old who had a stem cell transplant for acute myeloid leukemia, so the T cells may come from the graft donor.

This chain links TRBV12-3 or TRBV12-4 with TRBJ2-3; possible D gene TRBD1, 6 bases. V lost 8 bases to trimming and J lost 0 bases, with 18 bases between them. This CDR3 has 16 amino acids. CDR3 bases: TGTGCCAGCCCCCCTAGGGCAGGGGAGAGCACAGATACGCAGTATTTT. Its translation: CASPPRAGESTDTQYF.

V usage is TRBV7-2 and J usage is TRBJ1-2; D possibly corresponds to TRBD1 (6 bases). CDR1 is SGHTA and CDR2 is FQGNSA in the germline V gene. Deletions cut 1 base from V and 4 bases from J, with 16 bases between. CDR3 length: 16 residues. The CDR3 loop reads CASSLEHRGRFYGYTF. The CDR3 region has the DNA TGTGCCAGCAGCTTAGAGCACCGGGGGCGCTTCTATGGCTACACCTTC.

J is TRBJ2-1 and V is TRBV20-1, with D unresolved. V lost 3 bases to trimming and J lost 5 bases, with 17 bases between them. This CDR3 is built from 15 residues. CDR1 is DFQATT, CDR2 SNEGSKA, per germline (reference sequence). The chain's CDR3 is CSARSWLGDDNEQFF. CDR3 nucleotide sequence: TGCAGTGCTAGGAGTTGGCTAGGTGACGACAATGAGCAGTTCTTC.

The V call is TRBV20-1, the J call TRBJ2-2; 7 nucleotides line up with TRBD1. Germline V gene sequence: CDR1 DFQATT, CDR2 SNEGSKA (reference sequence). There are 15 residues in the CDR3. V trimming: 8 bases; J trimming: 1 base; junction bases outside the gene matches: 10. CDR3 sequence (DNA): TGCAGTTCCCGACCCACAGGGGTGAACACCGGGGAGCTGTTTTTT. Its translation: CSSRPTGVNTGELFF.

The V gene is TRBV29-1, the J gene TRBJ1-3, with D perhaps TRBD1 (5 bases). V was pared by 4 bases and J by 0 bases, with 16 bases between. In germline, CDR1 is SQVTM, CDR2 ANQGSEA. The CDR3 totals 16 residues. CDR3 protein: CSVVQASVISGNTIYF. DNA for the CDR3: TGCAGCGTTGTACAGGCCTCGGTCATCTCTGGAAACACCATATATTTT.

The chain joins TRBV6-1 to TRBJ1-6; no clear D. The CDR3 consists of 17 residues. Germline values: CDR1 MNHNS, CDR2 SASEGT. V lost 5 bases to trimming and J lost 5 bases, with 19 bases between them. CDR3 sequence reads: CASSPHPTHPDNSPLHF. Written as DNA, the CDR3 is TGTGCCAGCAGTCCACATCCGACCCATCCCGATAATTCACCCCTCCACTTT.

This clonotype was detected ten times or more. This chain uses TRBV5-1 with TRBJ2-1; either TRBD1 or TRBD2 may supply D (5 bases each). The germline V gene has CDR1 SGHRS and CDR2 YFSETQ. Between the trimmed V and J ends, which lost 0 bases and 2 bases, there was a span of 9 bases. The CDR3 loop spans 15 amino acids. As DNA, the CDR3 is TGCGCCAGCAGCTTGGAAGTGGGGGCCTACAATGAGCAGTTCTTC. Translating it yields CASSLEVGAYNEQFF.